These 19 T cell receptor beta chains share one sample of origin, sequenced in a study (dated by TCRdb to the mid-2010s). The method behind the library was RT-PCR. TCRdb lists the instrument as Illumina MiSeq. In TCRdb, the public reads were trimmed at Q25 with fastp and aligned with MiXCR, with productive beta chains retained. Identical CDR3 protein sequences are pooled into one entry, listed with their most common genes and DNA. Counted in this sample were about 680,000 distinct CDR3 sequences; over 12% of them appeared once. Around 3.3% of the sample is in the top ten clones. The source material was memory CD4+ T cells from blood. The origin of the receptors is a female donor in good health, serving as a healthy control.

This rearrangement joins TRBV27 to TRBJ2-7; weak D call: TRBD2 (7 bases). Germline CDR1 and CDR2: MNHEY and SMNVEV (reference sequence). The CDR3 contains 14 residues. Here the CDR3 reads CATSRGATVDEQYF. Here the CDR3 DNA reads TGTGCTACCAGTCGGGGGGCGACGGTTGACGAGCAGTACTTC.

This clonotype has only a few counts. This chain connects TRBV9 to TRBJ1-1; the D is unclear. CDR1 is SGDLS and CDR2 is YYNGEE in the germline V gene. The CDR3 is 15 amino acids. V shed 0 bases and J shed 0 bases, with 9 bases lying between them. The CDR3 bases are TGTGCCAGCAGCGTAGACATAGGAATGAACACTGAAGCTTTCTTT. Amino acids: CASSVDIGMNTEAFF.

The genes are TRBV20-1 and TRBJ1-1; possibly TRBD1 for D (5 bases). Germline lookup yields CDR1 DFQATT and CDR2 SNEGSKA (reference sequence). CDR3 size: 15 residues. Trimming shortened V by 5 bases and J by 4 bases, and 20 bases separated the two germline ends. The CDR3 nucleotides read TGCAGTGCTTCAGACCCATCCATACAGGCCACTGAAGCTTTCTTT. It specifies CSASDPSIQATEAFF.

CDR3 in amino acids: CASSSETGSNQPQHF. The CDR3 region has the DNA TGTGCCAGCAGCTCCGAGACAGGGAGCAATCAGCCCCAGCATTTT. This chain uses TRBV7-2 with TRBJ1-5, with 7 bases matching TRBD1. CDR1 is SGHTA, CDR2 FQGNSA, per germline. Unmatched junction bases numbered 4, after V lost 4 bases and J lost 1 base. The CDR3 contains 15 residues.

This clonotype was counted many times. The rearrangement uses TRBV7-2 and TRBJ2-1; tentative D call: TRBD1 (5 bases). V was clipped by 2 bases and J by 4 bases, with 12 bases between them. Per germline, CDR1 SGHTA and CDR2 FQGNSA. The CDR3 sequence is 15 residues long. The CDR3: CASSLSWGPYNEQFF. CDR3 nucleotide sequence: TGTGCCAGCAGCTTATCCTGGGGCCCATACAATGAGCAGTTCTTC.

This clonotype has a handful of counts. The rearrangement joins TRBV24-1 to TRBJ2-2, with 12 positions matching TRBD1. The CDR3 loop spans 18 amino acids. Looked up from germline, CDR1 is KGHDR and CDR2 is SFDVKD. V trimming: 4 bases; J trimming: 6 bases; junction bases outside the gene matches: 11. The CDR3 DNA reads TGTGCCACCAGTGACACCGCTCCGGGACAGGGGGCAGCCGGGGAGCTGTTTTTT. Translated, it gives CATSDTAPGQGAAGELFF.

The V gene is TRBV7-3, the J gene TRBJ2-5; 11 bases agree with TRBD2. Germline assignment: CDR1 SGHTA and CDR2 FQGTGA. CDR3 length equals 15 residues. The ends lost 4 bases at V and 5 bases at J; junction bases unmatched: 6. The CDR3 here is CASSYGLAGWETQYF. CDR3 sequence (DNA): TGTGCCAGCAGCTACGGACTAGCGGGCTGGGAGACCCAGTACTTC.

This clonotype occurred a few times. The V and J genes are TRBV5-6 and TRBJ2-1; 9 bases map to TRBD1. J lost 12 bases, V lost 4 bases, and 11 bases had no gene match. The CDR3 is made up of 14 amino acids. Germline CDR1 and CDR2: SGHDT and YYEEEE. CDR3 protein: CASSRPGQGLGQFF. Here the CDR3 DNA reads TGTGCCAGCAGCAGACCGGGACAGGGTTTAGGGCAGTTCTTC.

Of note for this clonotype: A single base separates this from a much larger clone, so it may be a read error. The V call is TRBV7-2, the J call TRBJ2-5; 8 bases line up with TRBD2. The CDR3 totals 15 residues. Germline values: CDR1 SGHTA, CDR2 FQGNSA. Here the CDR3 DNA reads TGTGCCAGAAGCTTAGGGGGACTAGTCTCCGGGACCCAGTACTTC. Amino acid sequence: CARSLGGLVSGTQYF.

V usage is TRBV6-2 or TRBV6-3 and J usage is TRBJ2-3, with 9 bases matching TRBD2. V trimming: 6 bases; J trimming: 4 bases; junction bases outside the gene matches: 11. Germline V gene lookup returns CDR1 MNHEY and CDR2 SVGEGT. There are 16 residues in the CDR3. The CDR3 DNA reads TGTGCCAGCAGCTCGACTAGCGGAGCACAATCAGATACGCAGTATTTT. Translating gives CASSSTSGAQSDTQYF.

This clonotype was seen only a few times. The chain employs TRBV10-2 and TRBJ1-5; D might be TRBD1 (5 bases). V lost 3 bases, J lost 4 bases, and 10 bases lay in between. Germline V gives CDR1 WSHSY, CDR2 SAAADI. CDR3 length equals 14 residues. The CDR3 DNA sequence: TGCGCCAGCAGTGATAAGACAGCAAATCAGCCCCAGCATTTT. This gives the protein CASSDKTANQPQHF.

Only a few counts were recorded for this clonotype. This chain connects TRBV20-1 to TRBJ2-7; D not resolved. Germline lookup yields CDR1 DFQATT and CDR2 SNEGSKA (reference sequence). The length of the CDR3 is 12 residues. V was cut by 7 bases and J by 0 bases, with 10 bases left in between. The CDR3 bases are TGCAGTGTAACCGGAGACTCCTACGAGCAGTACTTC. Encoded protein: CSVTGDSYEQYF.

The chain recombines TRBV5-1 with TRBJ1-1; the match to TRBD1 covers 8 bases. This CDR3 is built from 16 residues. Germline V gives CDR1 SGHRS, CDR2 YFSETQ. Trimming took 6 bases from V and 0 from J; bases not matched to a gene: 10. CDR3 loop: CASKAGQGLMNTEAFF. CDR3 DNA sequence: TGCGCCAGCAAGGCCGGACAGGGACTAATGAACACTGAAGCTTTCTTT. The full variable domain, its missing parts supplied by reference TRBV5-1 and TRBJ1-1, is KAGVTQTPRYLIKTRGQQVTLSCSPISGHRSVSWYQQTPGQGLQFLFEYFSETQRNKGNFPGRFSGRQFSNSRSEMNVSTLELGDSALYLCASKAGQGLMNTEAFFGQGTRLTVV.

This chain uses TRBV12-3 or TRBV12-4 with TRBJ1-6; D call uncertain. V lost 3 bases to trimming and J lost 9 bases, with 15 bases between them. This CDR3 spans 15 amino acids. The CDR3, as DNA: TGTGCCAGCAGTTTCTCGGGCAGCAATGTTTCACCCCTCCACTTT. Amino acid sequence: CASSFSGSNVSPLHF.

The V call is TRBV6-1, the J call TRBJ1-1; 7 nucleotides match TRBD1. Trimming took 6 bases from V and 2 from J; bases not matched to a gene: 3. The germline V gene encodes CDR1 MNHNS and CDR2 SASEGT. There are 13 residues in the CDR3. Here the CDR3 DNA reads TGTGCCAGCAGAAACAGGGGAAACACTGAAGCTTTCTTT. Residues: CASRNRGNTEAFF.

CDR3 bases: TGTGCCAGCAGTTACTTCCCTACCAAGCGGGAGGCACTCGAGCAGTTCTTC. Amino acid sequence: CASSYFPTKREALEQFF. The chain employs TRBV6-5 and TRBJ2-1; 9 bases are shared with TRBD2. Trimming at V came to 1 base and at J to 10 bases, leaving 14 bases not matched to a gene. Germline V gene sequence: CDR1 MNHEY, CDR2 SVGAGI. The CDR3 length is 17 residues.

The rearrangement joins TRBV28 to TRBJ2-1; 13 nucleotides align to TRBD2. V was pared by 6 bases and J by 4 bases, with 9 bases of the junction left unmatched. The CDR3 is 17 amino acids. Germline CDR1 MDHEN, CDR2 SYDVKM. DNA of the CDR3: TGTGCCAGCAGATCTGGCGGGACTAGCGGGGTATACAATGAGCAGTTCTTC. Encoded protein: CASRSGGTSGVYNEQFF.

There are a few counts of this clonotype. The J gene is TRBJ2-5, the V gene TRBV6-5, with D tentatively TRBD2 (5 bases). CDR1 MNHEY and CDR2 SVGAGI come from the germline V gene. V lost 2 bases to trimming and J lost 4 bases, with 17 bases between them. The CDR3 has 16 amino acids. The CDR3 DNA reads as TGTGCCAGCAGTTACGAGAGGCGGGCTCCCAGAGAGACCCAGTACTTC. Encoded protein: CASSYERRAPRETQYF.

This clonotype appeared many times. CDR3 sequence (DNA): TGTGCCACCCGTCGCGGGACTAGCGTCAATGAGCAGTTCTTC. Protein: CATRRGTSVNEQFF. The V and J genes are TRBV6-5 and TRBJ2-1; TRBD2 aligns across 10 bases. CDR1 and CDR2 from the germline V gene are MNHEY and SVGAGI. This CDR3 has 14 residues. V dropped 10 bases and J dropped 6; count of bases not matched to a gene: 9.